This passage covers 15 T cell receptor beta chains from one sample sequenced in a study of T cells after yellow fever vaccination. TCRdb re-analysed the 5' RACE reads in MiXCR, keeping a single row per CDR3 protein. The sample consists of 120,000 or so distinct CDR3 sequences, roughly 15% of them appearing once. Sequenced material: CD8+ T cells sorted from PBMCs, taken 5 days after the yellow fever booster vaccination. These receptor sequences come from a man aged 18 to 30 who received the YFV17D yellow fever vaccine.

The genes are TRBV12-3 or TRBV12-4 and TRBJ2-1; 12 nucleotides align to TRBD2. The CDR3 spans 17 residues. V dropped 6 bases and J dropped 6; count of bases not matched to a gene: 12. CDR3 DNA: TGTGCCAGCAGCCTAGGATCTCTAGCGGGGGGGCCCAATGAGCAGTTCTTC. Its translation: CASSLGSLAGGPNEQFF.

The chain employs TRBV4-3 and TRBJ2-1; 12 nucleotides agree with TRBD2. Germline V gives CDR1 LGHNA, CDR2 YSLEER. The CDR3 is made up of 17 amino acids. J gave up 8 bases and V 3 bases, and 11 bases lay outside the gene matches. This CDR3 reads CASSQRGASGGADEQFF. The CDR3 nucleotides are TGCGCCAGCAGCCAGAGAGGAGCTAGCGGGGGGGCCGATGAGCAGTTCTTC.

This clonotype has more than one count but fewer than ten. The chain uses TRBV7-2 and TRBJ2-5, with 14 bases aligning to TRBD2. Germline loops: CDR1 SGHTA, CDR2 FQGNSA. The ends lost 3 bases at V and 5 bases at J; junction bases unmatched: 11. This CDR3 region has 18 residues. The CDR3 loop reads CASSLRRLAGGLLETQYF. The CDR3 DNA is TGTGCCAGCAGCTTGCGGCGACTAGCGGGGGGGCTTTTGGAGACCCAGTACTTC.

This clonotype has a handful of counts. The chain employs TRBV6-5 and TRBJ1-2; D may be TRBD1 (6 bases). Trimming took 2 bases from V and 2 from J, leaving 6 bases between them. Germline V gene data show CDR1 as MNHEY and CDR2 as SVGAGI. This CDR3 has 13 residues. In DNA, the CDR3 is TGTGCCAGCAGTTACCAGGGGAACTATGGCTACACCTTC. Encoded protein: CASSYQGNYGYTF.

The gene calls are TRBV7-9 and TRBJ2-7, with D tentatively TRBD1 or TRBD2 (5 bases each). This CDR3 region has 14 residues. V dropped 5 bases and J dropped 3 bases, with 14 bases sitting between them. Germline loops: CDR1 SEHNR, CDR2 FQNEAQ (reference sequence). The CDR3 region is CASSPFGGVYEQYF. CDR3 coding DNA: TGTGCCAGCAGCCCCTTTGGGGGTGTCTACGAGCAGTACTTC.

The rearrangement uses TRBV20-1 and TRBJ2-5, with 9 bases aligning to TRBD2. The CDR3 covers 15 residues. J gave up 4 bases and V 4 bases, and 10 bases lay outside the gene matches. Germline V lookup: CDR1 DFQATT, CDR2 SNEGSKA (reference sequence). The CDR3 DNA sequence: TGCAGTGCTACAACCGACCTTAGCGGGGGAGAGACCCAGTACTTC. As protein: CSATTDLSGGETQYF.

This clonotype was observed a handful of times. The genes are TRBV30 and TRBJ2-2; D possibly matches TRBD1 or TRBD2 (5 bases each). The germline CDR1 and CDR2 sequences are GTSNPN and SVGIG (reference sequence). The CDR3 length is 12 residues. Deletions cut 7 bases from V and 7 bases from J, with 13 bases between. The CDR3, as DNA: TGTGCCTTTACCTGGGGGAACGGGGAGCTGTTTTTT. Translating it yields CAFTWGNGELFF.

The CDR3 DNA follows: TGCGCCAGCAGCCAAGTCGGGGGAGCGGAGAAAGATACGCAGTATTTT. Its translation: CASSQVGGAEKDTQYF. V gene TRBV4-3 combines with J gene TRBJ2-3; D might be TRBD2 (6 bases). With 1 base removed from V and 5 bases from J, the gap between germline ends came to 16 bases. Germline-derived CDR1 and CDR2 are LGHNA and YSLEER. The length of the CDR3 is 16 residues.

This clonotype has a handful of counts. The chain has TRBV4-1 and TRBJ2-1; possibly TRBD1 or TRBD2 for D (5 bases each). The germline CDR1 and CDR2 sequences are MGHRA and YSYEKL. With 0 bases removed from V and 3 bases from J, the gap between germline ends came to 18 bases. The CDR3 covers 18 residues. DNA of the CDR3: TGCGCCAGCAGCCAAGATAGGGGAGTCGTCAGGGTCTACAATGAGCAGTTCTTC. Protein sequence: CASSQDRGVVRVYNEQFF.

The genes are TRBV12-3 or TRBV12-4 and TRBJ2-5; 7 bases match TRBD1. After removal of 7 bases from V and 4 bases from J, the junction contained 12 bases not matched to a gene. This CDR3 contains 15 residues. The CDR3 loop reads CASTLGAGDRETQYF. As DNA, the CDR3 is TGTGCCAGCACTCTCGGGGCAGGGGACAGAGAGACCCAGTACTTC.

This clonotype was detected a few times. The chain employs TRBV4-1 and TRBJ2-3; 9 nucleotides match TRBD1. Trimming cost V 5 bases and J 4 bases; bases outside gene matches: 4. The CDR3 has 14 residues. CDR1 MGHRA and CDR2 YSYEKL come from the germline V gene. The DNA of the CDR3 is TGCGCCAGCAGCAACAGGGGGCGAGCAGATACGCAGTATTTT. Translation: CASSNRGRADTQYF.

This clonotype was counted a few times. The rearrangement uses TRBV6-2 or TRBV6-3 and TRBJ1-2; D gene ambiguous. CDR1 and CDR2 (germline): MNHEY, SVGEGT. The CDR3 contains 12 residues. With 5 bases removed from V and 6 bases from J, the gap between germline ends came to 10 bases. The CDR3 is CASSRRWDGYTF. The CDR3 DNA reads TGTGCCAGCAGTCGGCGATGGGATGGCTACACCTTC.

This clonotype was detected a few times. This chain uses TRBV29-1 with TRBJ2-7; 7 bases map to TRBD1. The CDR3 spans 15 residues. Trimming removed 0 bases from V and 1 base from J; junction bases left unmatched: 6. Germline CDR1 SQVTM, CDR2 ANQGSEA. CDR3 DNA sequence: TGCAGCGTTGAAGATACCGGGACAGCATCCTACGAGCAGTACTTC. This translates into CSVEDTGTASYEQYF.

The chain links TRBV11-2 to TRBJ2-6; 8 nucleotides agree with TRBD2. After removal of 5 bases from V and 4 bases from J, the junction contained 19 bases not matched to a gene. The length of the CDR3 is 20 residues. Per germline, CDR1 SGHAT and CDR2 FQNNGV. The CDR3 is CASSPSGFQGHQSGANVLTF. For the CDR3, the DNA is TGTGCCAGCAGCCCTAGCGGGTTTCAGGGCCATCAGTCCGGGGCCAACGTCCTGACTTTC.

This chain connects TRBV11-2 to TRBJ2-1; 14 bases are shared with TRBD2. Germline-derived CDR1 and CDR2 are SGHAT and FQNNGV. With V trimmed by 5 bases and J by 7 bases, 4 bases remained unmatched. The CDR3 spans 15 residues. CDR3 coding DNA: TGTGCCAGCAGCCGGACTAGCGGGGGGCCTAATGAGCAGTTCTTC. It yields the protein CASSRTSGGPNEQFF.